The next 30 T cell receptor beta chains were all read from a single sample in a study of T cells after yellow fever vaccination. TCRdb called the 5' RACE reads again in MiXCR, with one record for every CDR3 protein. The top ten hold roughly a sixth of the sample, which has around 360,000 distinct CDR3 sequences, around 10% seen once. This material consisted of PBMCs, taken on the day of the first yellow fever vaccination. These receptor sequences come from a man aged 18 to 29 who received the YFV17D yellow fever vaccine.

With regard to this clonotype: A single base separates this from a much larger clone, so it may be a read error. The chain uses TRBV5-1 and TRBJ2-3; D is perhaps TRBD1 (5 bases). The CDR3 is made up of 14 amino acids. Germline CDR1 reads SGHRS; CDR2 reads YFSETQ. This CDR3 is CTSSFRQLTDTQYF. The CDR3, as DNA: TGCACCAGCAGCTTTAGACAGCTAACAGATACGCAGTATTTT.

The chain uses TRBV6-1 and TRBJ1-2; weak D call: TRBD1 (5 bases). The CDR3 consists of 13 residues. Trimming cost V 6 bases and J 6 bases, with 14 bases left between them. Looked up from germline, CDR1 is MNHNS and CDR2 is SASEGT. The CDR3 sequence: CASSPDSLHGYTF. Here the CDR3 DNA reads TGTGCCAGCAGCCCCGACAGCCTACATGGCTACACCTTC.

The gene calls are TRBV3-1 and TRBJ2-7; D possibly corresponds to TRBD2 (5 bases). V shed 4 bases and J shed 2 bases, with 12 bases lying between them. Germline CDR1 is LGHDT and CDR2 is YNNKEL (reference sequence). CDR3 length: 14 residues. The CDR3 loop is CASSRRGLPYEQYF. CDR3 nucleotide sequence: TGTGCCAGCAGCCGCCGGGGTCTACCCTACGAGCAGTACTTC.

The chain has TRBV5-1 and TRBJ1-2, with a tentative D call TRBD1 (6 bases). V was pared by 0 bases and J by 7 bases, with 16 bases between. Germline V gives CDR1 SGHRS, CDR2 YFSETQ. The CDR3 extends over 15 amino acids. The CDR3 nucleotides read TGCGCCAGCAGCTTGGAAGGCCGTGGGGGCTCTGGCTACACCTTC. This gives the protein CASSLEGRGGSGYTF.

This sequence joins TRBV29-1 and TRBJ1-6; D is uncertain. The CDR3 length is 13 residues. V was clipped by 5 bases and J by 6 bases, with 11 bases between them. Germline-derived CDR1 and CDR2 are SQVTM and ANQGSEA. CDR3 DNA: TGCAGCGTTCGGGAGGGCCTTAATTCACCCCTCCACTTT. Protein sequence: CSVREGLNSPLHF.

Only a few counts were recorded for this clonotype. The rearrangement joins TRBV5-4 to TRBJ1-6; a weak D match, TRBD1 (6 bases). The CDR3 contains 16 residues. CDR1 and CDR2 from the germline V gene are SGHNT and YYREEE (reference sequence). V was trimmed by 4 bases and J by 9 bases, leaving 20 bases between them. The CDR3 DNA reads TGTGCCAGCAGCCCCAGGGAACGGGGGCTGGGTTCACCCCTCCACTTT. Translation: CASSPRERGLGSPLHF.

A few counts support this clonotype. This CDR3 reads CASSPQGLAGTGELFF. The CDR3 DNA is TGTGCCAGCAGCCCACAGGGACTAGCGGGTACTGGGGAGCTGTTTTTT. V usage is TRBV7-2 and J usage is TRBJ2-2, with 12 bases aligning to TRBD2. Germline CDR1 reads SGHTA; CDR2 reads FQGNSA. The CDR3 has 16 amino acids. V gave up 5 bases and J gave up 8 bases; unmatched junction bases: 9.

The rearrangement joins TRBV6-5 to TRBJ2-5; D remains unclear. Trimming pared 2 bases from V and 1 base from J, leaving 8 bases between. This CDR3 has 14 residues. The germline gives CDR1 MNHEY, CDR2 SVGAGI. In DNA form, the CDR3 reads TGTGCCAGCAGTTACGGCTACCTCCAAGAGACCCAGTACTTC. Its protein is CASSYGYLQETQYF.

This clonotype was detected a few times. The chain joins TRBV29-1 to TRBJ2-5, with 7 bases aligning to TRBD1. Germline V CDR1 and CDR2: SQVTM, ANQGSEA. The CDR3 length is 14 residues. V lost 3 bases and J lost 5; bases outside the gene matches: 9. CDR3 sequence: CSVDGSTGAETQYF. The CDR3, as DNA: TGCAGCGTTGATGGGTCCACAGGGGCGGAGACCCAGTACTTC.

This clonotype appeared a few times. The chain has TRBV4-1 and TRBJ2-1; 10 bases match TRBD2. The germline V gene encodes CDR1 MGHRA and CDR2 YSYEKL. This CDR3 has 16 residues. After removal of 2 bases from V and 2 bases from J, the junction contained 3 bases not matched to a gene. The CDR3 loop is CASSQPLAGAYNEQFF. In nucleotides, the CDR3 is TGCGCCAGCAGCCAACCTCTAGCGGGGGCCTACAATGAGCAGTTCTTC.

J is TRBJ1-4 and V is TRBV14, with a tentative D call TRBD1 (6 bases). The CDR3 is 15 amino acids. Trimming pared 4 bases from V and 7 bases from J, leaving 16 bases between. The V gene's germline CDR1 is SGHDN and CDR2 FVKESK. The CDR3 DNA follows: TGTGCCAGCAGCCTTCTGACAGGATATCCTGAAAAACTGTTTTTT. It specifies CASSLLTGYPEKLFF.

The chain has TRBV9 and TRBJ1-1; D gene uncertain. Trimming removed 0 bases at V and 0 bases at J, with 12 bases between. The CDR3 length is 16 residues. Germline lookup yields CDR1 SGDLS and CDR2 YYNGEE. The CDR3 loop reads CASSVGGSEMNTEAFF. CDR3 nucleotide sequence: TGTGCCAGCAGCGTAGGCGGTTCCGAAATGAACACTGAAGCTTTCTTT.

The chain couples TRBV13 to TRBJ2-3; 9 bases are a match to TRBD1. Trimming removed 5 bases from V and 6 bases from J; junction bases left unmatched: 9. CDR1 PRHDT and CDR2 FYEKMQ come from the germline V gene (reference sequence). This CDR3 has 15 residues. CDR3: CASSAGQGKWDTQYF. The CDR3 DNA is TGTGCCAGCAGCGCGGGACAGGGTAAATGGGATACGCAGTATTTT.

A few counts support this clonotype. The chain is built from TRBV20-1 and TRBJ2-1; 9 positions agree with TRBD2. Germline V CDR1 and CDR2: DFQATT, SNEGSKA (reference sequence). CDR3 length: 15 amino acids. V trimming: 6 bases; J trimming: 5 bases; junction bases outside the gene matches: 11. The DNA for the CDR3 is TGCAGTGCCTCGGAGGCGGCGGGGGGGCACAATGAGCAGTTCTTC. Its protein product is CSASEAAGGHNEQFF.

The chain combines TRBV5-6 with TRBJ2-1; D tentatively reads TRBD1 or TRBD2 (5 bases each). This CDR3 is 16 amino acids long. The V and J ends lost 3 bases and 3 bases respectively, with 16 bases between them. Germline CDR1 reads SGHDT; CDR2 reads YYEEEE. CDR3 sequence (DNA): TGTGCCAGCAGCTCGCCGGGACCGACGAGCTACAATGAGCAGTTCTTC. Translating it yields CASSSPGPTSYNEQFF.

The chain links TRBV3-1 to TRBJ2-1; D might be TRBD1 or TRBD2, each matching 6 bases. CDR3 length: 17 amino acids. CDR1 and CDR2 (germline): LGHDT, YNNKEL (reference sequence). The V and J ends lost 3 bases and 7 bases respectively, with 22 bases between them. This CDR3 reads CASSQLALAKGGNEQFF. The CDR3 nucleotides are TGTGCCAGCAGCCAGTTGGCCCTCGCAAAGGGGGGAAATGAGCAGTTCTTC.

At least ten counts were recorded for this clonotype. This chain connects TRBV6-4 to TRBJ2-1; D may be TRBD2 (7 bases). The CDR3 runs to 14 residues. Germline values: CDR1 MRHNA, CDR2 SNTAGT. V gave up 4 bases and J gave up 9 bases, with 16 bases separating them. The CDR3 sequence is CASSGGGAPSEQFF. DNA for the CDR3: TGTGCCAGCAGTGGAGGGGGGGCGCCGAGTGAGCAGTTCTTC.

The chain combines TRBV5-4 with TRBJ1-4; tentative D call: TRBD1 (6 bases). V lost 3 bases and J lost 7, with 13 bases in between. Germline CDR1 and CDR2: SGHNT and YYREEE (reference sequence). The CDR3 consists of 14 residues. DNA of the CDR3: TGTGCCAGCAGCTCGGGGGGGCTGGGTGAAAAACTGTTTTTT. Protein sequence: CASSSGGLGEKLFF. Looking up the rest from reference TRBV5-4 and TRBJ1-4 gives the full variable domain: ETGVTQSPTHLIKTRGQQVTLRCSSQSGHNTVSWYQQALGQGPQFIFQYYREEENGRGNFPPRFSGLQFPNYSSELNVNALELDDSALYLCASSSGGLGEKLFFGSGTQLSVL.

J is TRBJ2-3 and V is TRBV5-1; a weak D match, TRBD1 (6 bases). This CDR3 region has 18 residues. Germline V gives CDR1 SGHRS, CDR2 YFSETQ. Trimming took off 6 bases at V and 0 bases at J, with 23 bases between the two ends. The DNA of the CDR3 is TGCGCCAGCACCTCGTCAGGGACACCCGATCCTAGCACAGATACGCAGTATTTT. Translated, it gives CASTSSGTPDPSTDTQYF.

The rearrangement uses TRBV11-1 and TRBJ1-1; 8 nucleotides match TRBD1. V was pared by 2 bases and J by 6 bases, with 17 bases of the junction left unmatched. CDR1 and CDR2 from the germline V gene are SGHAT and FQDESV (reference sequence). The CDR3 sequence is 18 residues long. This chain's CDR3 is CASSLLPTGVWASAEAFF. The DNA of the CDR3 is TGTGCCAGCAGCTTACTTCCGACAGGGGTATGGGCTAGTGCTGAAGCTTTCTTT.

This sequence joins TRBV4-1 and TRBJ2-7, with D uncertain. This CDR3 contains 8 residues. V lost 6 bases and J lost 9, with 3 bases in between. Germline V lookup: CDR1 MGHRA, CDR2 YSYEKL. Written as DNA, the CDR3 is TGCGCCAGCAGACCGCAGTACGTC. Amino acid sequence: CASRPQYV.

The chain carries TRBV9 and TRBJ2-3, with D hard to call. The CDR3 has 13 amino acids. Trimming took off 0 bases at V and 6 bases at J, with 8 bases between the two ends. Germline V gene sequence: CDR1 SGDLS, CDR2 YYNGEE. CDR3 sequence (DNA): TGTGCCAGCAGCGTAGCACAGCGCGATACGCAGTATTTT. It codes for CASSVAQRDTQYF.

This clonotype was detected only a few times. V is TRBV12-3 or TRBV12-4 and J is TRBJ2-1; 7 bases match TRBD2. The J segment lost 2 bases and the V segment lost 2 bases, leaving 3 bases of the junction unmatched. The CDR3 sequence is 15 residues long. The CDR3: CASSLPGLAYNEQFF. CDR3 bases: TGTGCCAGCAGTTTACCCGGACTAGCCTACAATGAGCAGTTCTTC.

This sequence joins TRBV12-3 or TRBV12-4 and TRBJ1-6; 7 nucleotides match TRBD1. The CDR3 has 14 residues. Trimming took 6 bases from V and 8 from J; bases not matched to a gene: 7. The CDR3 here is CASSYPGGDSPLHF. CDR3 sequence (DNA): TGTGCCAGCAGCTACCCAGGGGGAGATTCACCCCTCCACTTT.

This chain links TRBV12-3 or TRBV12-4 with TRBJ1-4; a possible D gene is TRBD1 (6 bases). This CDR3 comprises 13 residues. The V and J ends lost 5 bases and 12 bases respectively, with 16 bases between them. In nucleotides, the CDR3 is TGTGCCAGCAGTCCCCCCCGGGCAGGGGAACTGTTTTTT. The encoded protein is CASSPPRAGELFF.

Only one count was recorded for this clonotype. The chain combines TRBV5-1 with TRBJ1-6; no clear D gene. This CDR3 spans 14 amino acids. Germline CDR1 is SGHRS and CDR2 is YFSETQ. Trimming cost V 4 bases and J 8 bases, with 13 bases left between them. The CDR3 nucleotides are TGCGCCAGCAGCATCGGTGGAGCTGATTCACCCCTCCACTTT. Translation: CASSIGGADSPLHF.

This chain's CDR3 is CASSEARQPQHF. CDR3 in DNA: TGTGCCAGCAGTGAAGCACGTCAGCCCCAGCATTTT. The gene calls are TRBV2 and TRBJ1-5; D not certain. This CDR3 region has 12 residues. From germline, CDR1 is SNHLY and CDR2 FYNNEI. The V end was cut by 0 bases, the J end by 6 bases, with 3 bases between.

At least ten counts were recorded for this clonotype. This chain links TRBV10-3 with TRBJ1-5; TRBD1 aligns across 9 bases. The CDR3 is 14 residues long. Per germline, CDR1 ENHRY and CDR2 SYGVKD. V dropped 2 bases and J dropped 5; count of bases not matched to a gene: 1. Here the CDR3 DNA reads TGTGCCATCAGTGAGCGGACAGGGGATCAGCCCCAGCATTTT. Translation gives CAISERTGDQPQHF.

The chain employs TRBV20-1 and TRBJ2-7; D is perhaps TRBD1 or TRBD2 (5 bases each). The germline CDR1 and CDR2 sequences are DFQATT and SNEGSKA (reference sequence). The CDR3 is 13 amino acids. V gave up 8 bases and J gave up 0 bases, with 14 bases separating them. The CDR3 loop is CSTTGAYSYEQYV. The CDR3 region has the DNA TGCAGTACAACCGGGGCCTACTCCTACGAGCAGTACGTC.

This clonotype was seen at least ten times. The chain uses TRBV7-8 and TRBJ2-7; 10 nucleotides match TRBD1. The germline gives CDR1 SGHVS, CDR2 FQNEAQ. CDR3 length: 13 residues. J was trimmed by 10 bases and V by 4 bases; bases with no gene match: 7. As DNA, the CDR3 is TGTGCCAGCAGCTACCCGGGACAGGGGAGACAGTACGTC. Amino acids: CASSYPGQGRQYV.